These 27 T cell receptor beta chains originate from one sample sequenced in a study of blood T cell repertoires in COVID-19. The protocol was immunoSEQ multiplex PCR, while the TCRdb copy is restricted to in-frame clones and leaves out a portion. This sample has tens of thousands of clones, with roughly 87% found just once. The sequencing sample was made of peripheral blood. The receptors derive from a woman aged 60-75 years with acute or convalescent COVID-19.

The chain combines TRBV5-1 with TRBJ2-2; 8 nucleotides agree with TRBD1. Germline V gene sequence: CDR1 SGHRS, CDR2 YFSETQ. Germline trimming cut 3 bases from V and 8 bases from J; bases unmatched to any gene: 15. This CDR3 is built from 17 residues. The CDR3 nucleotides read TGCGCCAGCAGCTACCGGACAGGGTTTACCTCCTCGGGGGAGCTGTTTTTT. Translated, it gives CASSYRTGFTSSGELFF.

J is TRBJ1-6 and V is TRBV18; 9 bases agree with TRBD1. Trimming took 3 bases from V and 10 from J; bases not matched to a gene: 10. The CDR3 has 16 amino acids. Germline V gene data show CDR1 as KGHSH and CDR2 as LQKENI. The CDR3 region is CASSPTRDRESSPLHF. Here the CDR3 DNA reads TGTGCCAGCTCACCGACCCGGGACAGGGAGTCGTCACCCCTCCACTTT.

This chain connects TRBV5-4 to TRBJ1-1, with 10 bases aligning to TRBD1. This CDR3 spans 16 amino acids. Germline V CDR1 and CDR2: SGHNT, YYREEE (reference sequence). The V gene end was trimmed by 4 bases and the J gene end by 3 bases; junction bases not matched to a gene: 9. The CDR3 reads CASSPRQGAVDTEAFF. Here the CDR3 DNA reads TGTGCCAGCAGCCCACGACAGGGGGCGGTGGACACTGAAGCTTTCTTT.

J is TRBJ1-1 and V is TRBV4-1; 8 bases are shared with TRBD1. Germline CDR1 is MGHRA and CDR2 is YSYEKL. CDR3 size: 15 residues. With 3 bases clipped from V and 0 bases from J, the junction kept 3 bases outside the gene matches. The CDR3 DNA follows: TGCGCCAGCAGCCAGGGGACAGGTCTGAACACTGAAGCTTTCTTT. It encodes CASSQGTGLNTEAFF.

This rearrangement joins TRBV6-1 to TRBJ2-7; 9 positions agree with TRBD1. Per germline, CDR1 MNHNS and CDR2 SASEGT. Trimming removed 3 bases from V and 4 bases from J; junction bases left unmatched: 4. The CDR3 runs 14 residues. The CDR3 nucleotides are TGTGCCAGCAGTGATCGGACAGGGGAGTACGAGCAGTACTTC. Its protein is CASSDRTGEYEQYF.

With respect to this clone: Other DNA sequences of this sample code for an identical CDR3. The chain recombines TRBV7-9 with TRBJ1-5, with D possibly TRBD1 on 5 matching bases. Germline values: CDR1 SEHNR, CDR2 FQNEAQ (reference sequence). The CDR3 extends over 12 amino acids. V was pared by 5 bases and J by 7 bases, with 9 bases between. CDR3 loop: CASSLDSQPQHF. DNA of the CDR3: TGTGCCAGCAGCCTAGACAGCCAGCCCCAGCATTTT.

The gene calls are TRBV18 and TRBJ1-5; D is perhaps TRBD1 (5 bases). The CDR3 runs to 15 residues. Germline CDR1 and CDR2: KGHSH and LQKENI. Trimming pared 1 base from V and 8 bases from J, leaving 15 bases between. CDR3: CASSPLGGDREPQHF. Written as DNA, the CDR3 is TGTGCCAGCTCACCACTCGGGGGTGATAGGGAGCCCCAGCATTTT. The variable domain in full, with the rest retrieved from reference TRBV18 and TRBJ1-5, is NAGVMQNPRHLVRRRGQEARLRCSPMKGHSHVYWYRQLPEEGLKFMVYLQKENIIDESGMPKERFSAEFPKEGPSILRIQQVVRGDSAAYFCASSPLGGDREPQHFGDGTRLSIL.

CDR3 nucleotides: TGCGCCAGCAGCTTGCTCCCAGGGTGGCCTGAAGCTTTCTTT. Its translation is CASSLLPGWPEAFF. The genes are TRBV5-1 and TRBJ1-1, with a weak D call TRBD1 (5 bases). Deletions cut 1 base from V and 6 bases from J, with 13 bases between. The CDR3 is made up of 14 amino acids. CDR1 and CDR2 (germline): SGHRS, YFSETQ.

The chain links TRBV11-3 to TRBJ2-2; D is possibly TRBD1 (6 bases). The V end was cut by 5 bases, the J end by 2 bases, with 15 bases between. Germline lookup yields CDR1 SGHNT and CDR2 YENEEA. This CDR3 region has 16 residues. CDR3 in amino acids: CASSVAGTTNTGELFF. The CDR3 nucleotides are TGTGCCAGCAGCGTCGCCGGGACAACAAACACCGGGGAGCTGTTTTTT.

CDR3 sequence: CASSARTGRMPQHF. CDR3 DNA sequence: TGTGCCAGCAGCGCCCGGACAGGTAGGATGCCCCAGCATTTT. The gene calls are TRBV2 and TRBJ1-5, with TRBD1 identical over 7 bases. Germline values: CDR1 SNHLY, CDR2 FYNNEI. Trimming cost V 6 bases and J 9 bases; bases outside gene matches: 11. The CDR3 covers 14 residues.

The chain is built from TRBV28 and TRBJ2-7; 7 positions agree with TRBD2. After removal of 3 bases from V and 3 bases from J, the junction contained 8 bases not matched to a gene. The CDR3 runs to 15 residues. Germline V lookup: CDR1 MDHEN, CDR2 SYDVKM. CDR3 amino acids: CASSLLGGDLYEQYF. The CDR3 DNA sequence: TGTGCCAGCAGTTTGCTGGGGGGGGACCTCTACGAGCAGTACTTC. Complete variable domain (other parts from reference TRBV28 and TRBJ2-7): DVKVTQSSRYLVKRTGEKVFLECVQDMDHENMFWYRQDPGLGLRLIYFSYDVKMKEKGDIPEGYSVSREKKERFSLILESASTNQTSMYLCASSLLGGDLYEQYFGPGTRLTVT.

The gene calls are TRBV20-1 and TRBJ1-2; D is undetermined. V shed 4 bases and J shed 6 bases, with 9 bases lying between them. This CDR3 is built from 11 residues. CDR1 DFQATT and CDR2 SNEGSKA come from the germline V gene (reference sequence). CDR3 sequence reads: CSANSGDGYTF. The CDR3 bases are TGCAGTGCTAACTCCGGGGATGGCTACACCTTC.

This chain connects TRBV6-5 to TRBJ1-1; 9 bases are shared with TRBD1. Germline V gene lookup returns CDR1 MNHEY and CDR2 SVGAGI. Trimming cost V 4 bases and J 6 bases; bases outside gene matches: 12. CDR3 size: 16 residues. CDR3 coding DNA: TGTGCCAGCAGTTCCCCCCTGACAGGGGGGTTGTCTGAAGCTTTCTTT. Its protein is CASSSPLTGGLSEAFF.

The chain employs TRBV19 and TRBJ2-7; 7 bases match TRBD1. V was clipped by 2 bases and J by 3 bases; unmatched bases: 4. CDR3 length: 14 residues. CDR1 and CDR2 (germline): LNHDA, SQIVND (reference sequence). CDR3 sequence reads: CASSITRDSYEQYF. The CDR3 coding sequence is TGTGCCAGTAGTATAACACGGGACAGCTACGAGCAGTACTTC.

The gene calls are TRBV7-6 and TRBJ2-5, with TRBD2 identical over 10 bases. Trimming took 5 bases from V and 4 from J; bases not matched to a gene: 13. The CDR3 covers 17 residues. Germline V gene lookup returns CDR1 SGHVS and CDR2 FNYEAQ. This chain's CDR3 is CASSTRRTSGVGETQYF. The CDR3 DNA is TGTGCCAGCAGCACGCGACGGACTAGCGGAGTGGGAGAGACCCAGTACTTC.

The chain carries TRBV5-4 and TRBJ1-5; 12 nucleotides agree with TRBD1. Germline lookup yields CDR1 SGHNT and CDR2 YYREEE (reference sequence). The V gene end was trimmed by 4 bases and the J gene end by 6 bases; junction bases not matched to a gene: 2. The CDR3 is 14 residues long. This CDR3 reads CASSPGQGAQPQHF. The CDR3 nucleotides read TGTGCCAGCAGCCCGGGACAGGGGGCTCAGCCCCAGCATTTT.

Here the CDR3 reads CASSPERTGGYNEQFF. In nucleotides, the CDR3 is TGTGCCAGCAGCCCAGAAAGGACAGGCGGCTACAATGAGCAGTTCTTC. The chain recombines TRBV5-4 with TRBJ2-1, with 7 bases fitting TRBD1. Germline loops: CDR1 SGHNT, CDR2 YYREEE (reference sequence). The CDR3 totals 16 residues. J gave up 3 bases and V 4 bases, and 10 bases lay outside the gene matches.

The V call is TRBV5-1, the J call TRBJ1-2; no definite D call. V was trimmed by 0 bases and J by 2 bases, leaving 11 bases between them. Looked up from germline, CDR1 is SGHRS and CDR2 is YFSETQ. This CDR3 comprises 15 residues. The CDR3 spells CASSLDYALNYGYTF. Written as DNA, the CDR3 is TGCGCCAGCAGCTTGGACTACGCCTTGAACTATGGCTACACCTTC.

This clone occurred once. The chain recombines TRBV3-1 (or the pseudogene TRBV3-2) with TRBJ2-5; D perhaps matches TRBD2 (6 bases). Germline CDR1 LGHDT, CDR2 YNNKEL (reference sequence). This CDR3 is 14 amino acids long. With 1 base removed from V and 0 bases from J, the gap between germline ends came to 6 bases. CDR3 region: CASSQGDYQETQYF. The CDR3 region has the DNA TGTGCCAGCAGCCAAGGGGACTACCAAGAGACCCAGTACTTC.

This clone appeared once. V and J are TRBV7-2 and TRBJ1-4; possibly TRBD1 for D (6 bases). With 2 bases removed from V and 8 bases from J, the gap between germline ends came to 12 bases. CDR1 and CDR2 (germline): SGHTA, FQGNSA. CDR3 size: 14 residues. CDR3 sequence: CASSLYGQNEKLFF. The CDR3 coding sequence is TGTGCCAGCAGCTTATACGGACAGAACGAAAAACTGTTTTTT.

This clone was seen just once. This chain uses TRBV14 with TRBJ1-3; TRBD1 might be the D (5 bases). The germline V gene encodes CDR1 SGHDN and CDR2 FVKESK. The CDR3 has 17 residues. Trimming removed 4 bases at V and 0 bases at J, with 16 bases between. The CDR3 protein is CASSLMSGRLSGNTIYF. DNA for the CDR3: TGTGCCAGCAGCCTCATGTCAGGGCGACTCTCTGGAAACACCATATATTTT.

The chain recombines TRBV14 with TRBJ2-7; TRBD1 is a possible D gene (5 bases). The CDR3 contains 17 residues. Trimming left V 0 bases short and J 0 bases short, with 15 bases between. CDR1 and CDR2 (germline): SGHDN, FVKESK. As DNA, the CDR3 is TGTGCCAGCAGCCAAGATCTTTCGCCAGGGTACTCCTACGAGCAGTACTTC. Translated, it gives CASSQDLSPGYSYEQYF.

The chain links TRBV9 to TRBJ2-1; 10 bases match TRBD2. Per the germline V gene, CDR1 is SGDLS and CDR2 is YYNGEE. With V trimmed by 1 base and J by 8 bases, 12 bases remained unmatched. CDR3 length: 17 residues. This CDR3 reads CASSVRSRASGSYEQFF. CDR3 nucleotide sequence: TGTGCCAGCAGCGTAAGGTCCCGGGCTAGCGGGAGTTATGAGCAGTTCTTC.

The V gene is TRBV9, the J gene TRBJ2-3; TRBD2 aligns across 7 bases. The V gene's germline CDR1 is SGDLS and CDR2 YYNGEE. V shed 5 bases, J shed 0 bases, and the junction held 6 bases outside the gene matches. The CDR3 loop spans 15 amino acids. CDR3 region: CASRAGLVSTDTQYF. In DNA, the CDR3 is TGTGCCAGCAGGGCAGGACTAGTCAGCACAGATACGCAGTATTTT.

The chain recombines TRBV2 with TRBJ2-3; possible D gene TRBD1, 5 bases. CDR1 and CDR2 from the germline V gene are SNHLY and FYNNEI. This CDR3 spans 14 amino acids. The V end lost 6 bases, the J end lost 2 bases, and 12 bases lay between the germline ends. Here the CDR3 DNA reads TGTGCCAGCAGAATGACAGCTTCCACAGATACGCAGTATTTT. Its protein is CASRMTASTDTQYF.

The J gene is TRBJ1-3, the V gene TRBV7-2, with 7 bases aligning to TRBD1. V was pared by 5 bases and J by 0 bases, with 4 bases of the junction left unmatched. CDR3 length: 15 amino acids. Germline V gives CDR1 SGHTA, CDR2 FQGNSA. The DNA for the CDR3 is TGTGCCAGCAGCCGGGGACAGAACTCTGGAAACACCATATATTTT. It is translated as CASSRGQNSGNTIYF. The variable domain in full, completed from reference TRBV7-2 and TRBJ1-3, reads GAGVSQSPSNKVTEKGKDVELRCDPISGHTALYWYRQSLGQGLEFLIYFQGNSAPDKSGLPSDRFSAERTGGSVSTLTIQRTQQEDSAVYLCASSRGQNSGNTIYFGEGSWLTVV.

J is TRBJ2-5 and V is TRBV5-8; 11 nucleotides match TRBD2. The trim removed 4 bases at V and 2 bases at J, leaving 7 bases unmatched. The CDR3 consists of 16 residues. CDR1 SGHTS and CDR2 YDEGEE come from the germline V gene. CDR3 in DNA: TGTGCCAGCAGCCCACTGGGACTAGCGGCTCAAGAGACCCAGTACTTC. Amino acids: CASSPLGLAAQETQYF.